These 12 T cell receptor beta chains came from one sample sequenced in a study of blood T cells in healthy people across ages. The second PCR ran about 6 to 12 cycles with a sample-barcoded 5' primer and J-beta primers. TCRdb processed the 5' RACE reads anew with MiXCR; each CDR3 protein has one entry. The sample has about 650,000 distinct CDR3 sequences, 32% seen once. Sequenced material: blood. The receptors here all came from a woman over 75 in good health.

This clonotype was observed many times. The chain is built from TRBV7-8 and TRBJ1-2; D is undetermined. Trimming left V 5 bases short and J 7 bases short, with 11 bases between. CDR1 is SGHVS and CDR2 is FQNEAQ in the germline V gene. This CDR3 has 12 residues. CDR3 residues: CASSPGNGGYTF. The CDR3 DNA reads as TGTGCCAGCAGCCCCGGCAACGGTGGCTACACCTTC.

A remark on this clonotype: A much larger clone sits a single nucleotide away, making a read error possible. The chain recombines TRBV12-3 or TRBV12-4 with TRBJ2-3, with 12 bases lining up with TRBD1. This CDR3 spans 15 amino acids. CDR3 coding DNA: TGTGCCGGCAGTTTAGGGGACAGGGGGCCAGATACGCAGTATTTT. Its translation: CAGSLGDRGPDTQYF.

This chain connects TRBV7-8 to TRBJ2-7; D possibly corresponds to TRBD1 (5 bases). The V and J ends lost 7 bases and 5 bases respectively, with 27 bases between them. Germline lookup yields CDR1 SGHVS and CDR2 FQNEAQ. The CDR3 covers 17 residues. The CDR3 here is CASTPQAVEGYSHEQYF. The CDR3 nucleotides read TGTGCCAGCACCCCACAGGCGGTTGAAGGGTACTCTCACGAGCAGTACTTC.

The sample holds many counts of this clonotype. The junction shows a germline mismatch at one end, possibly a read error. The genes are TRBV5-1 and TRBJ2-5; 9 bases are a match to TRBD1. CDR1 is SGHRS, CDR2 YFSETQ, per germline. This CDR3 has 14 residues. CDR3 sequence: CASSLGQGQETQYF. CDR3 nucleotides: TGTGCCAGCAGCTTGGGACAGGGTCAAGAGACCCAGTACTTC. The full variable domain, with the rest looked up from reference TRBV5-1 and TRBJ2-5, is KAGVTQTPRYLIKTRGQQVTLSCSPISGHRSVSWYQQTPGQGLQFLFEYFSETQRNKGNFPGRFSGRQFSNSRSEMNVSTLELGDSALYLCASSLGQGQETQYFGPGTRLLVL.

In its sample, this clonotype was seen a few times. The chain uses TRBV5-6 and TRBJ1-1; 7 bases agree with TRBD1. V lost 2 bases, J lost 5 bases, and 12 bases stayed unmatched. CDR3 length equals 16 residues. The germline CDR1 and CDR2 sequences are SGHDT and YYEEEE. CDR3 sequence (DNA): TGTGCCAGCAGCTTTAGGGCAGGGGGTTTGAGTACTGAAGCTTTCTTT. Translating it yields CASSFRAGGLSTEAFF.

Many counts were recorded for this clonotype. The V call is TRBV12-3 or TRBV12-4, the J call TRBJ2-7, with 7 bases fitting TRBD1. This CDR3 contains 12 residues. The V and J ends lost 4 bases and 4 bases, in that order; junction bases with no gene match: 1. CDR3 amino acids: CASSWGQYEQYF. The CDR3 DNA follows: TGTGCCAGCAGTTGGGGACAGTACGAGCAGTACTTC.

Comment on this clonotype: A read error may be the cause here, since a much bigger clone is one base away. J is TRBJ2-5 and V is TRBV4-1, with 8 bases aligning to TRBD2. The germline CDR1 and CDR2 sequences are MGHRA and YSYEKL. The CDR3 spans 15 residues. DNA of the CDR3: TGCGCCGGCAGCCCACTAGCGGTGGAGGGAGAGACCCAGTACTTC. The encoded protein is CAGSPLAVEGETQYF.

This clonotype was recorded many times. The chain links TRBV2 to TRBJ2-1, with a weak D call TRBD2 (7 bases). Trimming shortened V by 8 bases and J by 5 bases, and 16 bases separated the two germline ends. CDR3 length: 14 residues. Germline CDR1 and CDR2: SNHLY and FYNNEI. CDR3 region: CASEKGGADNEQFF. DNA for the CDR3: TGTGCCAGCGAGAAGGGGGGGGCAGACAATGAGCAGTTCTTC.

This clonotype showed up just a few times. The V call is TRBV20-1, the J call TRBJ2-2, with TRBD1 identical over 8 bases. The CDR3 is 15 residues long. Germline V gene sequence: CDR1 DFQATT, CDR2 SNEGSKA (reference sequence). The V gene end was trimmed by 6 bases and the J gene end by 4 bases; junction bases not matched to a gene: 10. The CDR3 nucleotides read TGCAGTGCGGAGGGGACAGGTGCCGGCACCGGGGAGCTGTTTTTT. Protein: CSAEGTGAGTGELFF.

This clonotype was recorded many times. The junction departs from germline at one end; a sequencing error may be responsible. The CDR3 here is CASSRGQGSNTGELFF. The CDR3 nucleotides are TGTGCTAGCAGCCGGGGACAGGGGTCGAACACCGGGGAGCTGTTTTTT. The chain is built from TRBV7-7 and TRBJ2-2; 10 bases are a match to TRBD1. CDR1 is SSHAT, CDR2 FNYEAQ, per germline (reference sequence). There are 16 residues in the CDR3.

The table lists this clonotype with a few counts. The chain employs TRBV27 and TRBJ2-5; 12 bases match TRBD2. From germline, CDR1 is MNHEY and CDR2 SMNVEV (reference sequence). Trimming cost V 6 bases and J 4 bases; bases outside gene matches: 3. This CDR3 is built from 14 residues. Here the CDR3 DNA reads TGTGCCAGCAGCCCTAGCGGGAGGGTAGAGACCCAGTACTTC. Its protein product is CASSPSGRVETQYF.

This clonotype appeared many times. V is TRBV7-2 and J is TRBJ1-2; TRBD1 agrees at 9 bases. Per germline, CDR1 SGHTA and CDR2 FQGNSA. The length of the CDR3 is 14 residues. The junction had 3 bases not matched to a gene; V was cut back by 0 bases and J by 7 bases. As DNA, the CDR3 is TGTGCCAGCAGCTTAGCGCGACAGGGGGGTGGCTACACCTTC. Translating it yields CASSLARQGGGYTF.